This T cell receptor (beta chain) is from a study of blood T cell repertoires in COVID-19 (dated by TCRdb to between 2020 and 2021). Looking at the study overall: Samples covering the acute and convalescent phases of COVID-19 were provided by collaborators in the United States, Italy and Spain. The dataset comprised deeply sampled blood TCRbeta repertoires from subjects exposed to, actively infected with, or recovered from COVID-19. The prospective study material was composed of cDNA or gDNA derived from T cells, B-cell-depleted T cells, or PBMCs. Where available, HLA class I and class II types were taken from metadata supplied by the sample provider and were not determined by assay-based typing. Samples came from the ongoing ImmuneRACE study (first 160 participants) plus 1,254 subjects from 6 global collaborators. The sample metadata nearly always contained a de-identified subject ID, COVID-19 status, age in years and sex. A freely available public database, intended as a resource for researchers studying the immune response to SARS-CoV-2, is where the repertoires were released.

Comments on this clone: Its antigen is not yet known. No base quality information exists; no much larger clone differs at one position.

The study at large found these results: The quantity of clinical and demographic metadata differed by source and by participant and was supplied without curation.

The collaborating institutions used their own protocols to collect whole blood in K2EDTA tubes. Collaborator samples were shipped for TCRbeta analysis as frozen whole blood, isolated PBMCs, or DNA extracted from either sample type. The immunoSEQ Assay, a bias-controlled multiplex PCR, was used to amplify TCRbeta CDR3 regions from genomic DNA. The source study handled its data this way. Within the assay, amplification of reference gene primers was used to estimate how many nucleated cells each sample contained. To quantify the absolute abundance of each unique TCRbeta CDR3 rearrangement, sequence reads were collapsed and filtered. For each sample, productive Simpson clonality was calculated as the square root of Simpson's diversity index across productive rearrangements. In its TCRdb copy, this immuneACCESS table keeps in-frame sequences only and misses some clones. Where compared with another copy, unresolved V genes explain less than half of these, and the others have no known cause. D and trimming come from the DNA, and the V and J calls and clone size come from that table. In all, the sample holds 180,000 or so clones, and around nine tenths of those were seen once. Roughly 3% of the sample lies in the top ten.

The trim is 5 bases for V and 8 bases for J, with a gap of 16 bases between the germline ends. The CDR3 starts with the cysteine, ends with the phenylalanine, and has 14 residues. Only the CDR3 DNA stays, 42 bases, in frame from base 1. According to the germline V gene (reference sequence), CDR1 reads MNHNY and CDR2 reads SVGAGI. Material: peripheral blood. This clonotype was obtained from a man aged 70 or older with acute or convalescent COVID-19. The chain links TRBV6-6 with TRBJ2-1; the D gene is possibly TRBD2, with 6 bases matching. CDR3 sequence: CASSLRSEGDEQFF. The nucleotide sequence reads TGTGCCAGCAGTCTACGTTCGGAGGGCGATGAGCAGTTCTTC.